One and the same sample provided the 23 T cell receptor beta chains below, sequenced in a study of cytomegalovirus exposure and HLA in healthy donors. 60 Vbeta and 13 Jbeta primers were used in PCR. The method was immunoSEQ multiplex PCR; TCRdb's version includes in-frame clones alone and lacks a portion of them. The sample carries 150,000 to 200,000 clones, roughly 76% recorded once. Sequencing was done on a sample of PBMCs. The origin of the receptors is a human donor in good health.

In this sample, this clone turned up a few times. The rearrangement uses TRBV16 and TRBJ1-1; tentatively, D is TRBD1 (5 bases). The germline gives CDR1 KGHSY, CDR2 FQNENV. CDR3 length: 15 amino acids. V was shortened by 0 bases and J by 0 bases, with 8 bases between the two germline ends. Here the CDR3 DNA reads TGTGCCAGCAGCCAATCATCGGGGGTGAACACTGAAGCTTTCTTT. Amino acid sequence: CASSQSSGVNTEAFF.

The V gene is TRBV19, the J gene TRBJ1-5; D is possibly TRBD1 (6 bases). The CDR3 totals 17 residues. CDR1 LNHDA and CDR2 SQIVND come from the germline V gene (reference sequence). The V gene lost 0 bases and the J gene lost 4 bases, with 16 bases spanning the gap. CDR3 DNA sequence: TGTGCCAGTAGTATAGACTCTTCGGGTCAGGGGAATCAGCCCCAGCATTTT. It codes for CASSIDSSGQGNQPQHF.

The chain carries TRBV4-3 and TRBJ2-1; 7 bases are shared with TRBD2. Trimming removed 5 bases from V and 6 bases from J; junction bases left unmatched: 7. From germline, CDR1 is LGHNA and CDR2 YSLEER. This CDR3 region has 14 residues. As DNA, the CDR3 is TGCGCCAGCAGCGAGCGGGACCGAAGCAATGAGCAGTTCTTC. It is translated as CASSERDRSNEQFF.

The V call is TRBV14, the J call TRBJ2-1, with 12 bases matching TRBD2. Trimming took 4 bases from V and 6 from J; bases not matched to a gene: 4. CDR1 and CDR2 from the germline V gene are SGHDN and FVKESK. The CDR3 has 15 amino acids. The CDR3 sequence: CASSPRLAGANEQFF. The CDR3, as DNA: TGTGCCAGCAGCCCCCGACTAGCGGGGGCCAATGAGCAGTTCTTC.

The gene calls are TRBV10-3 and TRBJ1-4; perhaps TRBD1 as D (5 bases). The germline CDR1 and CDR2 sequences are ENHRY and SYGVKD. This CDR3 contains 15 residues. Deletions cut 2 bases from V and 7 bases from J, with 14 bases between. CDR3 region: CAISEVQGGIEKLFF. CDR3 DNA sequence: TGTGCCATCAGTGAGGTCCAGGGAGGAATTGAAAAACTGTTTTTT.

CDR3 region: CASSNRDSRTQYF. CDR3 DNA: TGTGCCAGCAGCAACCGGGACTCGCGAACCCAGTACTTC. The chain recombines TRBV9 with TRBJ2-5; TRBD2 is a possible D gene (6 bases). Germline assignment: CDR1 SGDLS and CDR2 YYNGEE. V was clipped by 4 bases and J by 8 bases, with 15 bases between them. The length of the CDR3 is 13 residues.

The CDR3 region has the DNA TGTGCCAGCTGGGTAGGAGGTCAGCCCCAGCATTTT. It encodes CASWVGGQPQHF. The chain recombines TRBV6-1 with TRBJ1-5, with D uncertain. V was cut by 8 bases and J by 6 bases, with 11 bases left in between. Germline V gene sequence: CDR1 MNHNS, CDR2 SASEGT. The CDR3 is 12 amino acids.

In DNA, the CDR3 is TGTGCCAGCAGCTTAGGGCTAGCGGGGGGCCAAGAGACCCAGTACTTC. The encoded protein is CASSLGLAGGQETQYF. The chain couples TRBV7-2 to TRBJ2-5; TRBD2 agrees at 11 bases. Germline assignment: CDR1 SGHTA and CDR2 FQGNSA. V was pared by 1 base and J by 1 base, with 2 bases of the junction left unmatched. The length of the CDR3 is 16 residues.

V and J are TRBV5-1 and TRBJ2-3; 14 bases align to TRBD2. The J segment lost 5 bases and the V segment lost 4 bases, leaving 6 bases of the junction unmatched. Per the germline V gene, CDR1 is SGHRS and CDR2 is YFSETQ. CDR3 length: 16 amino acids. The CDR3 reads CASSLTSGGAVDTQYF. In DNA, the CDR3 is TGCGCCAGCAGCCTGACTAGCGGGGGGGCGGTAGATACGCAGTATTTT.

In DNA, the CDR3 is TGTGCCAGCAGCAAGATCGGTATGGCTAGCGTACATTATCGTCCCGCCTACGAGCAGTACTTC. This encodes CASSKIGMASVHYRPAYEQYF. The genes are TRBV7-4 and TRBJ2-7; D might be TRBD2 (6 bases). The CDR3 has 21 amino acids. V shed 5 bases and J shed 2 bases, with 34 bases lying between them. Germline lookup yields CDR1 SGHVT and CDR2 SQSDAQ.

CDR3: CASSPTGWDGYTF. The CDR3 nucleotides read TGTGCCAGCAGTCCGACGGGGTGGGATGGCTACACCTTC. The genes are TRBV6-5 and TRBJ1-2; D ambiguous. The CDR3 loop spans 13 amino acids. V gave up 5 bases and J gave up 6 bases, with 13 bases separating them. The germline V gene has CDR1 MNHEY and CDR2 SVGAGI.

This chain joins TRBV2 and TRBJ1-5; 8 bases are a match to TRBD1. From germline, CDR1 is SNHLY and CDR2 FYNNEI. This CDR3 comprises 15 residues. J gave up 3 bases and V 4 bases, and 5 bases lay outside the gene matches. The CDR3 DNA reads TGTGCCAGCAGTGGGGGACAGGCGCTCAATCAGCCCCAGCATTTT. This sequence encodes CASSGGQALNQPQHF.

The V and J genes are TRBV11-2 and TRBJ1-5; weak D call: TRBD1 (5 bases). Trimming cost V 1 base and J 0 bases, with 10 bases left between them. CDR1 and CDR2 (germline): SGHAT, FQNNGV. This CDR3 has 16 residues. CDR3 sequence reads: CASSLVRGYSNQPQHF. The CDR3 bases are TGTGCCAGCAGCTTAGTTCGGGGGTATAGCAATCAGCCCCAGCATTTT.

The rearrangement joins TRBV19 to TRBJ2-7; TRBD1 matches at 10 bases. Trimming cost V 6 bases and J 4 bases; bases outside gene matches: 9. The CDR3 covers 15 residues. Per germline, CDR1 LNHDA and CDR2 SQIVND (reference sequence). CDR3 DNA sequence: TGTGCCAGTAGAAAACGGACAGGGGGGGATTACGAGCAGTACTTC. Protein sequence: CASRKRTGGDYEQYF. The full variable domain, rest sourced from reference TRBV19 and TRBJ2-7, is DGGITQSPKYLFRKEGQNVTLSCEQNLNHDAMYWYRQDPGQGLRLIYYSQIVNDFQKGDIAEGYSVSREKKESFPLTVTSAQKNPTAFYLCASRKRTGGDYEQYFGPGTRLTVT.

The CDR3 loop is CASSRQESTEAFF. The CDR3 nucleotides read TGTGCCAGCTCTCGACAGGAGTCCACTGAAGCTTTCTTT. The chain links TRBV18 to TRBJ1-1, with D perhaps matching TRBD1 (6 bases). Germline V gene data show CDR1 as KGHSH and CDR2 as LQKENI. The V and J ends lost 6 bases and 4 bases respectively, with 12 bases between them. The CDR3 has 13 residues.

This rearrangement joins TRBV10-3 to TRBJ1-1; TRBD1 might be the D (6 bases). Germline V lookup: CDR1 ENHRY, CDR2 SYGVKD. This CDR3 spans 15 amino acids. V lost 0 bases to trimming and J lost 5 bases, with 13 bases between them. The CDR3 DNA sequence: TGTGCCATCAGTGAGTCAGGGGGGGGAGGGACTGAAGCTTTCTTT. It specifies CAISESGGGGTEAFF.

As DNA, the CDR3 is TGCAGTGCAACACAGGGAAACACCATATATTTT. It codes for CSATQGNTIYF. The chain is built from TRBV20-1 and TRBJ1-3; no firm D call. Germline-derived CDR1 and CDR2 are DFQATT and SNEGSKA (reference sequence). V was clipped by 6 bases and J by 4 bases, with 7 bases between them. The CDR3 length is 11 residues.

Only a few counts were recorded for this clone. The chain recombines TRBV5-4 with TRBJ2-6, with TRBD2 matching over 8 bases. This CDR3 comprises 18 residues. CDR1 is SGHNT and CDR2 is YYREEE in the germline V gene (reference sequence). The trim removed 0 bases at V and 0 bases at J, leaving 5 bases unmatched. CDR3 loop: CASSLELAASSGANVLTF. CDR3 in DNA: TGTGCCAGCAGCTTGGAACTAGCGGCGAGCTCTGGGGCCAACGTCCTGACTTTC.

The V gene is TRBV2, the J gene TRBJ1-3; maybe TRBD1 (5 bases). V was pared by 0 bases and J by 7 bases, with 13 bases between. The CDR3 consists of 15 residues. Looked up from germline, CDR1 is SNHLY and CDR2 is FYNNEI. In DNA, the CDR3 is TGTGCCAGCAGTGAAGCGCTGGGGCCGAAGAACACCATATATTTT. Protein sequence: CASSEALGPKNTIYF.

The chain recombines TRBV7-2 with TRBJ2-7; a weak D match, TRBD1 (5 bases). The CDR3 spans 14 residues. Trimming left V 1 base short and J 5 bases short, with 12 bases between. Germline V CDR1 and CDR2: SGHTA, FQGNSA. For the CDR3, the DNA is TGTGCCAGCAGCTTAGGGCAGGGTACGGACGAGCAGTACTTC. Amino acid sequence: CASSLGQGTDEQYF.

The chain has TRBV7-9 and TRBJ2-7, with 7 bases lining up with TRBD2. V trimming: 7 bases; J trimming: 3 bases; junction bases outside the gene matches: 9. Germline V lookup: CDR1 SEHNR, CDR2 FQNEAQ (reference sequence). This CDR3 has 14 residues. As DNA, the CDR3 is TGTGCCAGCACCTCGGGCGGGGACTACTACGAGCAGTACTTC. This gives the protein CASTSGGDYYEQYF.

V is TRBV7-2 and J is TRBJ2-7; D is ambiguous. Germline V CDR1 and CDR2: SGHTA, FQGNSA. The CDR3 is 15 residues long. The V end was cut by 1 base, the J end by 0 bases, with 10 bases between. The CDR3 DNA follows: TGTGCCAGCAGCTTAGGACAAAAAAGCTCCTACGAGCAGTACTTC. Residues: CASSLGQKSSYEQYF.

CDR3 in amino acids: CASSEGQGIYTF. DNA for the CDR3: TGTGCCAGCAGTGAAGGCCAGGGTATCTACACCTTC. The chain recombines TRBV25-1 with TRBJ1-2, with a weak D call TRBD1 (5 bases). Germline V gene sequence: CDR1 MGHDK, CDR2 SYGVNS. Between the trimmed V and J ends, which lost 2 bases and 10 bases, there was a span of 11 bases. The CDR3 length is 12 residues.